The source of this T cell receptor (beta chain) is a study of CD8+CD57+ T cells in acquired aplastic anemia. CDR1 is SQVTM and CDR2 is ANQGSEA in the germline V gene. The V end lost 0 bases, the J end lost 1 base, and 1 base lay between the germline ends. The CDR3 spans 12 residues. An expansion of CD8+CD57+ cells by flow cytometry had been shown in patients chosen for sequencing. Genomic DNA acted as the template from which TCR beta VDJ combination and CDR3 sequence profiling were carried out. Each CDR3 protein is one row after TCRdb ran MiXCR on the reads. The data hold about 180,000 distinct CDR3 sequences, with around half observed a single time.

This TCR came from a human donor with aplastic anemia. The J gene is TRBJ1-5, the V gene TRBV29-1; D remains unclear. The sequenced sample was sorted CD4+, CD8+, or CD8+CD57+ T cells (not recorded which) from PBMCs. CDR3 amino acids: CSVEDSNQPQHF. The CDR3 DNA reads TGCAGCGTTGAAGACAGCAATCAGCCCCAGCATTTT. Full variable domain (rest looked up from reference TRBV29-1 and TRBJ1-5): SAVISQKPSRDICQRGTSLTIQCQVDSQVTMMFWYRQQPGQSLTLIATANQGSEATYESGFVIDKFPISRPNLTFSTLTVSNMSPEDSSIYLCSVEDSNQPQHFGDGTRLSIL.